Below, 3 T cell receptor beta chains from the same sample are listed, as sequenced in a study of CD8+ T cells in alopecia areata. Treatment reported: oral pan-JAK inhibitor, 5-10 mg twice daily. Extraction and reverse transcription of RNA yielded cDNA as the sequencing template. Sequenced by immunoSEQ multiplex PCR; TCRdb stores in-frame clones only, minus some. The table has 200,000 to 250,000 clones, just over 65% seen once. Sequenced material: CD4+ T cells sorted from blood, taken around week 42, from a patient treated with tofacitinib. The receptors were sampled from a human donor with alopecia areata.

The genes are TRBV29-1 and TRBJ2-1, with no clear D. With 5 bases removed from V and 6 bases from J, the gap between germline ends came to 11 bases. The CDR3 has 12 residues. In germline, CDR1 is SQVTM, CDR2 ANQGSEA. The CDR3 bases are TGCAGCGTTACCCCTTTCAGCAATGAGCAGTTCTTC. Translated: CSVTPFSNEQFF.

The chain's CDR3 is CASSLGTGLKGGELFF. The CDR3 nucleotides are TGTGCCAGCAGCCTAGGCACAGGTCTCAAGGGGGGGGAGCTGTTTTTT. The chain employs TRBV7-2 and TRBJ2-2, with a tentative D call TRBD1 (5 bases). Trimming removed 5 bases at V and 8 bases at J, with 21 bases between. Germline V gives CDR1 SGHTA, CDR2 FQGNSA. CDR3 length: 16 residues.

A few counts support this clone. V usage is TRBV28 and J usage is TRBJ1-1; D not resolved. Germline CDR1 is MDHEN and CDR2 is SYDVKM. CDR3 length: 13 amino acids. Trimming shortened V by 6 bases and J by 0 bases, and 8 bases separated the two germline ends. DNA for the CDR3: TGTGCCAGCAGACTGGGGATGAACACTGAAGCTTTCTTT. This sequence encodes CASRLGMNTEAFF.